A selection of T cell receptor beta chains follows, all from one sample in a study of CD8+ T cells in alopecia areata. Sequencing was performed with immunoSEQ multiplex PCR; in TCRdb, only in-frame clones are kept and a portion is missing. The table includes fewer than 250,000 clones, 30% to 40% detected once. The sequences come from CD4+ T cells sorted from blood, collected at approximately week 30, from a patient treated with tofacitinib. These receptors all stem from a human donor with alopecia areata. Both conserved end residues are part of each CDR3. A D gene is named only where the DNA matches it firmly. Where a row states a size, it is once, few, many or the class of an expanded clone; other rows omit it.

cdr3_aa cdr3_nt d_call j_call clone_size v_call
CASQGQPGELFF TGTGCCTCCCAGGGACAGCCCGGGGAGCTGTTTTTT TRBD1 TRBJ2-2 few TRBV19
CASSFMTDNYGYTF TGTGCCAGCAGCTTTATGACAGACAACTATGGCTACACCTTC . TRBJ1-2 . TRBV11-1
CASAGTGYEQYF TGTGCCAGCGCCGGGACAGGCTACGAGCAGTACTTC TRBD1 TRBJ2-7 few TRBV10-3
CALTAAIHEQYF TGTGCCCTAACGGCGGCAATCCACGAGCAGTACTTC . TRBJ2-7 . TRBV30
CASRRGAGANVLTF TGTGCCAGCCGACGGGGAGCTGGGGCCAACGTCCTGACTTTC . TRBJ2-6 . TRBV11-2
CASSIKVEAFF TGTGCCAGTAGTATAAAGGTAGAAGCTTTCTTT . TRBJ1-1 few TRBV19
CASSLLWSDTQYF TGCGCCAGCAGCTTGTTGTGGTCGGATACGCAGTATTTT . TRBJ2-3 few TRBV5-1
CASSLERQGSPQHF TGTGCCAGCAGCTTAGAGAGACAAGGGTCCCCCCAGCATTTT . TRBJ1-5 . TRBV7-2
CSVVGQQETQYF TGCAGCGTCGTAGGACAGCAAGAGACCCAGTACTTC . TRBJ2-5 few TRBV29-1
CASSGTGSGANVLTF TGTGCCAGCAGCGGAACAGGGTCTGGGGCCAACGTCCTGACTTTC . TRBJ2-6 . TRBV6-5